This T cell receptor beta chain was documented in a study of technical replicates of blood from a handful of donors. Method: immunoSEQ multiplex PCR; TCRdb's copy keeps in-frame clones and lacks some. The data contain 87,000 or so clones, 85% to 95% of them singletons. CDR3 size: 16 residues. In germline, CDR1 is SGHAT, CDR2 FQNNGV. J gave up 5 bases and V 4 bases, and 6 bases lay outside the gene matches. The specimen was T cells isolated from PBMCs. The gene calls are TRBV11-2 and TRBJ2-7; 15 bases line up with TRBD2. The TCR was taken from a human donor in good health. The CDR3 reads CASSSGTSGRQNEQYF. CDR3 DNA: TGTGCCAGCAGCTCCGGGACTAGCGGGAGGCAAAACGAGCAGTACTTC.